This T cell receptor (beta chain) was profiled in a study of quantifying T cell responses using KT2 cells (dated by TCRdb to the late 2010s). General notes on the study: RNA was DNase-treated and reverse transcribed with TCR alpha and beta constant-region primers, mostly using SuperScript III. Under optimum conditions, the T4 ligation step was estimated to exceed 10% efficiency. To avoid over-amplification, PCR2 was carried out as a SYBR Green qPCR and halted once a predetermined fluorescence threshold was reached.

To test the sensitivity and accuracy of the pipeline, known numbers of KT2, a T cell clone whose TCR had already been sequenced, were spiked into unfractionated PBMC. A range of KT2-to-PBMC ratios was set up by mixing KT2 cells into a fixed number of PBMC. The full study reports these points: Over several orders of magnitude, the number of KT2 alpha and beta sequences rose linearly with the number of KT2 cells put in. KT2 sequences were still detected at the lowest spike-in tested, roughly one KT2 cell per 100,000 PBMC. Saturation in the detection of KT2 sequences was observed at very high KT2 spike-in numbers. No side-by-side comparison between this pipeline and other TCR sequencing techniques was included in the study.

The CDR3 contains 14 residues, cysteine and phenylalanine counted. The CDR3 DNA has 42 bases and is translated from base 1. Relative to germline, V is 5 bases shorter and J is 3 bases shorter, with 10 bases between their ends. The germline V gene (reference sequence) provides CDR1 SEHNR and CDR2 FQNEAQ. This clonotype was detected a few times. This receptor's antigen is unknown. Qualities for individual bases were not recorded, and no much larger clone is one base off. Library construction relied on UMI-ligation and nested PCR. A single-stranded oligonucleotide bearing the Illumina SP2 sequence and a UMI was ligated to the 3' end of the cDNA with T4 RNA ligase 1. PCR1 consisted of 4 cycles (98 degrees C 15 s, 69 degrees C 30 s, 72 degrees C 40 s), and for the beta primer an equimolar mix of RC1.1 and RC1.2 was used to cover TRBC1 and TRBC2. From PCR2 onward, TCR alpha and beta chains were processed separately, and sample indices and Illumina adaptors were added. The UMI comprised 12 random nucleotides, as two hexamers separated by a spacer, placed after an 8-base spacer. Libraries were sequenced on an Illumina MiSeq with v2 2x251 paired-end chemistry, typically about a dozen samples per run. To boost diversity, each sequencing library was supplemented with PhiX DNA at roughly 4.5-7%. The authors' pipeline ran thus. Raw reads were converted to FASTQ with bcl2fastq and were demultiplexed by dual indices with Demultiplexor. V and J genes were assigned by Decombinator through tag matching that permitted a single base-pair mismatch. Using UMIs, Collapsinator corrected both sequencing errors and the frequency errors that come from PCR heterogeneity. CDR3Translator converted Decombinator identifiers into nucleotide sequence, translated that sequence into amino acids, and extracted CDR3 based on C- and N-terminal motifs. Each distinct KT2 TCR was counted as one cluster of KT2 sequences that shared a single unique molecular identifier. TCRdb applied fastp at Q25 and MiXCR to the public reads, then kept only in-frame beta chains. Each entry is one CDR3 protein sequence, shown with its most common DNA and genes. TCRdb's processing, not the study's, gives the V and J calls here. Within this sample are fewer than 60,000 distinct CDR3 sequences, with 11% of them counted one time only. The biggest ten clones account for about 10% of the sample.

The chain is assembled from TRBV7-9 and TRBJ1-4, with a tentative D gene TRBD1 over 6 matching bases. This TCR derives from a human donor. The sequencing sample was made of PBMCs spiked with cells of the T cell clone KT2. The CDR3 amino acid sequence is: CASSKDRSNEKLFF. At the DNA level, the sequence is TGTGCCAGCAGCAAGGACAGATCTAATGAAAAACTGTTTTTT. With all but the CDR3 taken from the reference TRBV7-9 and TRBJ1-4 genes, the full variable domain is: DTGVSQNPRHKITKRGQNVTFRCDPISEHNRLYWYRQTLGQGPEFLTYFQNEAQLEKSRLLSDRFSAERPKGSFSTLEIQRTEQGDSAMYLCASSKDRSNEKLFFGSGTQLSVL.